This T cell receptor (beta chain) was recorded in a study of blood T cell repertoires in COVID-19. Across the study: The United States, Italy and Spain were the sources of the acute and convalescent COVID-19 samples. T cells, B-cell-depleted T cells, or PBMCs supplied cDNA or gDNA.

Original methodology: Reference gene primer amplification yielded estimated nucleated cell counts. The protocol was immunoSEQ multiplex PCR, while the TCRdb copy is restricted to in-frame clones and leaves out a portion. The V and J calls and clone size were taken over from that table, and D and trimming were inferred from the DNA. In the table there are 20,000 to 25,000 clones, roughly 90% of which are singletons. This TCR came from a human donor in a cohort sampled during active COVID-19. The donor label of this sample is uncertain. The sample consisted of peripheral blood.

The CDR3 sequence is CASIPAGGYEQYF. CDR3 sequence (DNA): TGTGCCAGCATCCCTGCGGGAGGGTACGAGCAGTACTTC. This chain joins TRBV2 and TRBJ2-7; 9 bases align to TRBD2. Germline V CDR1 and CDR2: SNHLY, FYNNEI. This CDR3 spans 13 amino acids. With V trimmed by 7 bases and J by 4 bases, 5 bases remained unmatched.